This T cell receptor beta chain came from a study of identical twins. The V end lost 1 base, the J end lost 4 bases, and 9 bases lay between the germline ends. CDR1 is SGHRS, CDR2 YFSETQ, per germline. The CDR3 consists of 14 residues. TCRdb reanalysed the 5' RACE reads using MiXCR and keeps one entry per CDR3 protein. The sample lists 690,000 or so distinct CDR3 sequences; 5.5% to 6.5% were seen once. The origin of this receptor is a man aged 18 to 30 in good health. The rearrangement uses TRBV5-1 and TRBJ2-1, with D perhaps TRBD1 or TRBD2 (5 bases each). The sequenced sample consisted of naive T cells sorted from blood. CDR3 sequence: CASSLRGVYNEQFF. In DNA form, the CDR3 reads TGCGCCAGCAGCTTGAGAGGGGTGTACAATGAGCAGTTCTTC.